This TCR beta chain appears in the sequencing data of a study of blood T cells in healthy people across ages. With a J-beta primer mix and a sample-barcoded 5' primer, a second PCR ran about 7 to 11 cycles. Using its own MiXCR run on the 5' RACE reads, TCRdb lists one record per CDR3 protein. The table lists approximately 810,000 distinct CDR3 sequences, 25% to 35% of them singletons, with roughly a sixth in the top ten. This CDR3 is 15 amino acids long. The TCR was taken from a woman over 75 in good health. Input material: blood. The gene calls are TRBV21-1 and TRBJ2-3; TRBD1, as called in the table, went unchecked against the DNA. TRBV21-1 is designated a pseudogene. The CDR3 sequence is CASSKDEGPGDTQYF. The DNA for the CDR3 is TGTGCCAGCAGCAAAGATGAGGGGCCGGGGGATACGCAGTATTTT.